The source of this TCR beta chain is a study of cytotoxic CD8 clonotypes in ibrutinib-treated CLL. Study results and caveats: Circulating CD8+ T-cell counts were tracked by baseline clonality, which exceeded that of age-matched healthy donors. Contraction or stability on treatment was seen for public clonotypes, which were uncommon.

Concerning this clone: Antigen specificity is unknown.

Germline V gene sequence: CDR1 SGHTS, CDR2 YDEGEE. Trimming removed 0 bases at V and 2 bases at J, with 9 bases between. CDR3 length: 15 residues. Profiled with immunoSEQ multiplex PCR; TCRdb holds only in-frame clones, not every one. This table has 16,000 or so clones, about 65% appearing once. Frozen PBMC stocks contributed 2 to 2.5 micrograms of genomic DNA to the TCR beta libraries. This sequence originates from a human donor with chronic lymphocytic leukemia. The chain uses TRBV5-8 and TRBJ1-5, with D uncertain. The sample consisted of PBMCs, taken before ibrutinib treatment. The CDR3 protein is CASSLGPHRNQPQHF. Here the CDR3 DNA reads TGTGCCAGCAGCTTGGGCCCCCACCGCAATCAGCCCCAGCATTTT.